This T cell receptor (beta chain) is drawn from a study of shared clonotypes between healthy human individuals (dated by TCRdb to 2020 to 2022). Broadly, across the study: The cohort comprised a couple of women and a few men aged 18 to 49 years. For each donor, CD4 naive and CD4 memory were each given three plates, CD8 naive was given two plates, and CD8 memory was given one plate. To estimate repertoire size and how much clonotype sharing occurs between individuals, the study deeply sequenced the blood TCR repertoires of five healthy adults. Different laboratories and diverse techniques were used to prepare libraries and sequence TCR repertoires, to increase sequencing depth and limit assay-specific biases. Between about 0.8 and 9 billion PBMCs per donor were obtained by leukapheresis.

V trim: 4 bases; J trim: 2 bases; unmatched bases: 4. Reading the germline V gene gives CDR1 SGHRS and CDR2 YFSETQ. Including the terminal cysteine and phenylalanine, the CDR3 comprises 14 residues. Just the 42-base CDR3 DNA is kept, in frame starting at base 1. General findings and caveats noted by the study authors: The small number of donors limited the genetic and exposure-history diversity represented. Only blood was sampled, and tissue TCR repertoires likely differ from those in blood. Even with the large sequencing depth, rarefaction of the sorted-subset datasets indicated that sequencing was incomplete. Larger estimated clonotype richness was generally found for naive subsets than for memory subsets. When a handful of donors were compared, the shared fraction of clonotypes was 5% to 6.5% for naive CD4, 3% to 4% for naive CD8, roughly 2.5% for memory CD4, and roughly 0.4% for memory CD8. Compared with non-shared clonotypes, clonotypes shared by all four sorted-subset donors had higher generation probabilities. Pairwise subsampling indicated that sequencing depth was expected to affect the degree of clonotype sharing among donors.

TCR CDR3 regions were amplified from genomic DNA by multiplex PCR using the deep immunoSEQ assay. Extracted genomic DNA from each cell subset was spread evenly across all wells of several immunoSEQ 96-well plates, with each plate serving as a replicate. For sorted subsets, approximately 0.2 ug of genomic DNA, equivalent to 30,000 or so T cell genomes, went into each replicate PCR. The purified libraries were quantified using a Qubit 3.0 fluorometer, sized with a Bioanalyzer 2100, and then quantified again using the KAPA Library Quantification kit. A separate single-read 150-cycle Illumina NextSeq 550 flow cell was used to sequence each immunoSEQ 96-well plate. The source study handled its data this way. Because the immunoSEQ output included only junctional sequences and no quality scores, the filtering could not be the same as the filtering used for full-length reads. Sequences were annotated with PyIR, a Python wrapper for IgBLAST v1.9, using IMGT germline references to assign V/J genes and CDR3. Reads with weak V/J assignments (E-value above 1e-6), missing CDR3, stop codons, out-of-frame junctions, or ambiguous translated residues were removed. V3J clonotypes were defined as sequences sharing an identical inferred V gene, J gene, and CDR3 amino acid sequence. To compute the percentage overlap between repertoires, the number of shared unique clonotypes was divided by the size of the smaller repertoire. RTK rarefaction, the Chao1 estimator, and Recon v2.1 estimates of unobserved clonotypes were used to assess repertoire richness. Generation probabilities were computed with OLGA for all TCRbeta clonotypes obtained by the gDNA method from a few donors. In its TCRdb copy, this immuneACCESS table keeps in-frame sequences only and misses some clones. Where compared with another copy, unresolved V genes explain less than half of these, and the others have no known cause. V, J and clone size are those of that table, while D and trimming were read from the DNA. In all, the sample holds more than 2 million clones, and 85% to 95% of those were seen once. Roughly 0.13% of the sample is taken by the ten largest.

The donors were healthy, HIV-negative adults with no recently reported acute infections or vaccinations. Every donor was a Caucasian adult living in Nashville, Tennessee, USA. CD4+ T cells were enriched through magnetic negative selection, after which naive cells were positively selected on CD45RA and the remaining negative fraction served as the memory subset. Blood was obtained by leukapheresis, after which PBMCs were separated by Ficoll-Histopaque density gradient centrifugation and cryopreserved in liquid nitrogen vapor phase. Analytical flow cytometry was used to check the purity and quantity of each magnetically sorted T cell population. Genomic DNA was isolated from every sorted fraction and measured by UV absorbance on a Nanodrop 2000c. Concerning this clone itself: There is no known antigen for this receptor. Per-base qualities were not stored, and no clone one base away is much larger.

The sequence was collected from a man younger than 35 in good health. Sample: naive CD4+ T cells sorted from blood. The cell subset or site label, read with the paper, signifies: CD45RA+ positively selected. The rearranged segments are TRBV5-1 and TRBJ2-3; a stretch of 7 junction bases matches TRBD2. The encoded CDR3 is CASSGLVFTDTQYF. At the DNA level, the sequence is TGCGCCAGCAGCGGACTAGTCTTCACAGATACGCAGTATTTT.